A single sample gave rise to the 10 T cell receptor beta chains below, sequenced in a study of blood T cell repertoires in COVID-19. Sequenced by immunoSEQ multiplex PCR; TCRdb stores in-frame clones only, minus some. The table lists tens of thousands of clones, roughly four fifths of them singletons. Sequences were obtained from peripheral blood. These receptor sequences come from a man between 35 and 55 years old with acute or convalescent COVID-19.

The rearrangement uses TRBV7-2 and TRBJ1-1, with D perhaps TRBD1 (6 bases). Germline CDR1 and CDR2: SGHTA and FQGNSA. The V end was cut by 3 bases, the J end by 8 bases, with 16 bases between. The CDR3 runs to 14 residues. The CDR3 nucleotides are TGTGCCAGCAGCTTCCGGCCAGGACAGCCAGAAGCTTTCTTT. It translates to CASSFRPGQPEAFF.

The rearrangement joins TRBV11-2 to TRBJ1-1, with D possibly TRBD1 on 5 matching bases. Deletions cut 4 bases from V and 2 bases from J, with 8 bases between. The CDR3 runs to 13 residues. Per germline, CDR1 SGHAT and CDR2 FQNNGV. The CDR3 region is CASSSQGNTEAFF. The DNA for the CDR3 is TGTGCCAGCAGCTCCCAGGGAAACACTGAAGCTTTCTTT.

CDR3 bases: TGTGCCACCAGCTCATCCCACGGAGGAGGGCGAGACTATGGCTACACCTTC. It is translated as CATSSSHGGGRDYGYTF. The V gene is TRBV15, the J gene TRBJ1-2; the D is unclear. Germline loops: CDR1 LNHNV, CDR2 YYDKDF (reference sequence). This CDR3 region has 17 residues. Trimming removed 5 bases from V and 3 bases from J, with 22 bases in between.

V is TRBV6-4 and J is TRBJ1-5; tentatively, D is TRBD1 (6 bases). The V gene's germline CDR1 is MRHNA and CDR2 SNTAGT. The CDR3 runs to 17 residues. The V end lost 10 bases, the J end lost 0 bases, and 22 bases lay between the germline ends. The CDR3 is CATLTPGVVGSNQPQHF. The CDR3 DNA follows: TGTGCCACCCTCACCCCAGGGGTGGTAGGTAGCAATCAGCCCCAGCATTTT.

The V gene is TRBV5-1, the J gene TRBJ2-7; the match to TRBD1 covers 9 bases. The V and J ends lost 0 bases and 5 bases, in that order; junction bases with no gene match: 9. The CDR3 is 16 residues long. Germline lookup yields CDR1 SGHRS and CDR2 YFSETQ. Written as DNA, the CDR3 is TGCGCCAGCAGCTTGGCGCTAGGACAGGGGTCCAACGAGCAGTACTTC. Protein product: CASSLALGQGSNEQYF.

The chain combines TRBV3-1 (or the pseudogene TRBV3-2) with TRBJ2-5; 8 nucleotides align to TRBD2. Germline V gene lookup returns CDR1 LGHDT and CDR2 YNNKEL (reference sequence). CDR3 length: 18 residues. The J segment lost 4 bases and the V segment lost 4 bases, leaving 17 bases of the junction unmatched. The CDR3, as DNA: TGTGCCAGCAGCCCGTCCGGGGGGGCCCTCATATCCTCAGAGACCCAGTACTTC. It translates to CASSPSGGALISSETQYF.

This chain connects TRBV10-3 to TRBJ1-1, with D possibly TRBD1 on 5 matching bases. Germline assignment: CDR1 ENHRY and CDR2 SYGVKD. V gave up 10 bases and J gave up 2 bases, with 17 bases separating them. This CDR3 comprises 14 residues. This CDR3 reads CATGGGWRNTEAFF. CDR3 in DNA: TGTGCCACCGGGGGGGGATGGCGTAACACTGAAGCTTTCTTT.

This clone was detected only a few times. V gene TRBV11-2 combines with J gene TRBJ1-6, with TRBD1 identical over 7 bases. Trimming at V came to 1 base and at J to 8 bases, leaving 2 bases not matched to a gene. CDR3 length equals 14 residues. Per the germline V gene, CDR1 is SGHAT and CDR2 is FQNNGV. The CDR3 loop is CASSLGQGYSPLHF. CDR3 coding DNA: TGTGCCAGCAGCTTAGGACAGGGATATTCACCCCTCCACTTT.

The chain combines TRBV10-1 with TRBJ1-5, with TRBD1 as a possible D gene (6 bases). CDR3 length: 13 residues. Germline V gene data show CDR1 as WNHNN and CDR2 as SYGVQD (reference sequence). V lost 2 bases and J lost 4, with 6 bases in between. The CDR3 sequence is CASSEQGNQPQHF. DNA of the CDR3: TGCGCCAGCAGTGAGCAGGGGAATCAGCCCCAGCATTTT.

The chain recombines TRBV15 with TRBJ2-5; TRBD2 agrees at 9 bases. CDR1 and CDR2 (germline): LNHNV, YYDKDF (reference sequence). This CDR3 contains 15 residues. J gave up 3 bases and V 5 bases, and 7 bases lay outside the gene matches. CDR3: CATSVRLADEETQYF. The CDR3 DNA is TGTGCCACCAGCGTACGACTAGCGGACGAAGAGACCCAGTACTTC.